The 10 T cell receptor beta chains listed next were all sequenced from one sample in a study of blood T cell repertoires in COVID-19. Produced via immunoSEQ multiplex PCR; TCRdb's table is partial and in-frame only. The sample consists of under 300,000 clones, around 81% of them appearing once. Source material: peripheral blood. These receptors all come from a young man who had recovered from COVID-19.

This sequence joins TRBV6-5 and TRBJ1-1; D not certain. Germline values: CDR1 MNHEY, CDR2 SVGAGI. V was trimmed by 6 bases and J by 6 bases, leaving 14 bases between them. This CDR3 is 13 amino acids long. The CDR3 DNA reads as TGTGCCAGCAGGGCCGGGATATGGGCTGAAGCTTTCTTT. Its protein is CASRAGIWAEAFF.

The chain recombines TRBV11-2 with TRBJ2-1, with 9 positions matching TRBD1. V trimming: 4 bases; J trimming: 3 bases; junction bases outside the gene matches: 7. The CDR3 has 16 residues. In germline, CDR1 is SGHAT, CDR2 FQNNGV. The CDR3 DNA follows: TGTGCCAGCAGCTACATCGGGACAGGGCTCTACAATGAGCAGTTCTTC. The encoded protein is CASSYIGTGLYNEQFF.

This clone was seen ten or more times. One end of the junction is discordant with germline, which a read error may explain. The chain employs TRBV12-5 and TRBJ1-2, with TRBD1 matching 7 bases. The CDR3 sequence is 16 residues long. The V gene's germline CDR1 is LGHNT and CDR2 FRNRAP. The chain's CDR3 is CASGFPGQALGYCYTF. The DNA of the CDR3 is TGTGCTAGTGGTTTCCCCGGACAGGCTTTGGGCTATTGCTACACCTTC.

The chain carries TRBV6-5 and TRBJ2-1, with D possibly TRBD1 on 5 matching bases. Per germline, CDR1 MNHEY and CDR2 SVGAGI. The CDR3 length is 15 residues. V was clipped by 6 bases and J by 2 bases, with 14 bases between them. The CDR3, as DNA: TGTGCCAGCAGGGGTAGGGGCGAAACCTACAATGAGCAGTTCTTC. It yields the protein CASRGRGETYNEQFF.

This chain links TRBV12-3 or TRBV12-4 with TRBJ2-5, with D unresolved. The CDR3 is 13 residues long. The ends were cut back, 2 bases at V and 3 bases at J, with 7 bases in the middle. In nucleotides, the CDR3 is TGTGCCAGCAGTTTATGGCAGGAAGAGACCCAGTACTTC. As protein: CASSLWQEETQYF.

The V gene is TRBV3-1 (or the pseudogene TRBV3-2), the J gene TRBJ2-1; 7 bases map to TRBD1. Germline assignment: CDR1 LGHDT and CDR2 YNNKEL (reference sequence). Trimming cost V 0 bases and J 6 bases; bases outside gene matches: 2. There are 14 residues in the CDR3. In DNA form, the CDR3 reads TGTGCCAGCAGCCAAGAAGGGACAGCCAATGAGCAGTTCTTC. Protein product: CASSQEGTANEQFF.

The CDR3 nucleotides read TGTGCCAGCAGCCAAAGTGCGGGGGCCGGGGGTCAGCCCCAGCATTTT. Protein sequence: CASSQSAGAGGQPQHF. The chain combines TRBV3-1 (or the pseudogene TRBV3-2) with TRBJ1-5; D may be TRBD1 (6 bases). This CDR3 has 16 amino acids. CDR1 LGHDT and CDR2 YNNKEL come from the germline V gene (reference sequence). Trimming left V 2 bases short and J 6 bases short, with 17 bases between.

V gene TRBV7-2 combines with J gene TRBJ2-1, with no clear D. Looked up from germline, CDR1 is SGHTA and CDR2 is FQGNSA. The CDR3 extends over 15 amino acids. The V end was cut by 1 base, the J end by 2 bases, with 9 bases between. The CDR3 sequence is CASSLGPTAYNEQFF. The CDR3 nucleotides read TGTGCCAGCAGCTTAGGGCCTACAGCCTACAATGAGCAGTTCTTC.

This clone has only one observation. The chain couples TRBV24-1 to TRBJ2-5, with D possibly TRBD2 on 6 matching bases. The CDR3 extends over 16 amino acids. Germline-derived CDR1 and CDR2 are KGHDR and SFDVKD. V was pared by 6 bases and J by 1 base, with 17 bases between. The CDR3, as DNA: TGTGCCACCAGTTCCTTATTAGGAGGGAGCCAAGAGACCCAGTACTTC. This sequence encodes CATSSLLGGSQETQYF.

This chain links TRBV6-5 with TRBJ2-1; 10 positions agree with TRBD2. CDR1 MNHEY and CDR2 SVGAGI come from the germline V gene. CDR3 length equals 15 residues. V was pared by 8 bases and J by 7 bases, with 11 bases of the junction left unmatched. The CDR3 protein is CASLLTAGGKNEQFF. The CDR3 nucleotides are TGTGCCAGCCTCCTCACAGCGGGGGGGAAGAATGAGCAGTTCTTC.